This T cell receptor (beta chain) is drawn from a study of cytomegalovirus exposure and HLA in healthy donors. These donors, healthy bone marrow donors, were studied. Primers for the PCR totalled 60 Vbeta and 13 Jbeta. The data were produced by immunoSEQ multiplex PCR, yet TCRdb's version contains in-frame clones alone and is incomplete. The data contain fewer than 350,000 clones, 80% to 90% of them singletons. The CDR3 covers 12 residues. CDR1 SEHNR and CDR2 FQNEAQ come from the germline V gene (reference sequence). V was shortened by 5 bases and J by 8 bases, with 12 bases between the two germline ends.

What was sequenced was PBMCs. The clonotype comes from a woman in her late teens or twenties in good health and CMV-seronegative. The chain couples TRBV7-9 to TRBJ1-2; D remains ambiguous. The CDR3 reads CASSLGRLGYTF. CDR3 sequence (DNA): TGTGCCAGCAGCCTAGGGCGGTTAGGCTACACCTTC.